What follows is one T cell receptor beta chain and its context. Trimming removed 6 bases from V and 0 bases from J, with 6 bases in between. The CDR3 length is 13 residues. The germline V gene encodes CDR1 LNHDA and CDR2 SQIVND (reference sequence). This sample was taken from a study of CD8+CD57+ T cells in acquired aplastic anemia. All patients picked for sequencing had shown, by flow cytometry, an expansion of CD8+CD57+ cells. Profiling that covered TCR beta VDJ and CDR3 relied on genomic DNA as its template. Using its own MiXCR run on the reads, TCRdb lists one record per CDR3 protein. The top ten hold just under 60% of the sample, which has about 40,000 distinct CDR3 sequences, roughly 63% seen once.

Sequencing was performed on sorted CD4+, CD8+, or CD8+CD57+ T cells (not recorded which) from PBMCs. The rearrangement uses TRBV19 and TRBJ1-3; D unresolved. This receptor was identified in a human donor with aplastic anemia. CDR3 sequence (DNA): TGTGCCAGTAGGGATAACTCTGGAAACACCATATATTTT. This encodes CASRDNSGNTIYF. Full variable domain (missing parts from reference TRBV19 and TRBJ1-3): DGGITQSPKYLFRKEGQNVTLSCEQNLNHDAMYWYRQDPGQGLRLIYYSQIVNDFQKGDIAEGYSVSREKKESFPLTVTSAQKNPTAFYLCASRDNSGNTIYFGEGSWLTVV.